Below are 8 T cell receptor beta chains sequenced from a single sample in a study of OX40 agonist ivuxolimab in advanced cancers. The library was generated by the immunoSEQ multiplex PCR assay. TCRdb's version of the immuneACCESS table is confined to in-frame rearrangements and falls short of the full clone set. An unresolved V gene accounts for under half of the shortfall where checked; the remainder is of unknown origin. The table for this sample lists about 46,000 clones; 75% to 90% of them were counted only once. Of the sample, roughly half is held by the ten largest clones. Sequenced here: CD4+ or CD8+ T cells sorted from blood, sampled in a trial of the OX40 agonist ivuxolimab. These receptors were collected from an adult with an advanced solid tumor such as melanoma, head and neck, liver or kidney cancer.

This chain uses TRBV14 with TRBJ1-2; possible D gene TRBD1, 6 bases. The V gene's germline CDR1 is SGHDN and CDR2 FVKESK. V lost 4 bases and J lost 6, with 21 bases in between. The CDR3 covers 16 residues. The CDR3 loop reads CASSRQMWGARDGYTF. The CDR3 bases are TGTGCCAGCAGCCGGCAGATGTGGGGGGCGCGAGATGGCTACACCTTC.

This chain uses TRBV4-3 with TRBJ2-7, with D perhaps being TRBD1 or TRBD2 (5 bases each). Germline CDR1 and CDR2: LGHNA and YSLEER. V lost 0 bases and J 2 bases, leaving 11 bases between the germline ends. The CDR3 sequence is 15 residues long. The CDR3 sequence is CASSQERGGTYEQYF. CDR3 sequence (DNA): TGCGCCAGCAGCCAAGAACGGGGCGGAACCTACGAGCAGTACTTC.

The chain joins TRBV19 to TRBJ1-1; the match to TRBD1 covers 7 bases. V was pared by 5 bases and J by 0 bases, with 6 bases of the junction left unmatched. CDR1 and CDR2 (germline): LNHDA, SQIVND (reference sequence). The CDR3 is 15 residues long. The CDR3 DNA is TGTGCCAGTAGTCCCCAGGGGGGCATGAACACTGAAGCTTTCTTT. Translation gives CASSPQGGMNTEAFF.

V is TRBV5-1 and J is TRBJ2-7; no clear D gene. This CDR3 spans 12 amino acids. The germline CDR1 and CDR2 sequences are SGHRS and YFSETQ. V lost 0 bases and J lost 3, with 4 bases in between. The CDR3 nucleotides are TGCGCCAGCAGCTTGGTATACTACGAGCAGTACTTC. Translation gives CASSLVYYEQYF.

In its sample, this clone was seen a few times. J is TRBJ1-5 and V is TRBV15; 8 nucleotides line up with TRBD1. The germline V gene has CDR1 LNHNV and CDR2 YYDKDF (reference sequence). Trimming at V came to 3 bases and at J to 6 bases, leaving 7 bases not matched to a gene. The CDR3 is 15 amino acids. The CDR3 protein is CATSSKQGVGQPQHF. For the CDR3, the DNA is TGTGCCACCAGCAGCAAACAGGGGGTGGGTCAGCCCCAGCATTTT.

The chain links TRBV2 to TRBJ2-1; TRBD2 matches 10 bases. Trimming at V came to 10 bases and at J to 5 bases, leaving 11 bases not matched to a gene. The CDR3 is made up of 15 amino acids. Per germline, CDR1 SNHLY and CDR2 FYNNEI. CDR3 nucleotide sequence: TGTGCCATCGGTTTGGGGAGCGGGGGGGACAATGAGCAGTTCTTC. Encoded protein: CAIGLGSGGDNEQFF.

In its sample, this clone was seen many times. This chain uses TRBV15 with TRBJ1-1, with a possible D match to TRBD1 (5 bases). Looked up from germline, CDR1 is LNHNV and CDR2 is YYDKDF (reference sequence). The V gene lost 4 bases and the J gene lost 1 base, with 7 bases spanning the gap. The CDR3 is 13 residues long. Here the CDR3 reads CATSTRENTEAFF. The DNA of the CDR3 is TGTGCCACCAGCACCAGGGAGAACACTGAAGCTTTCTTT. The variable domain in full, with the rest retrieved from reference TRBV15 and TRBJ1-1, is DAMVIQNPRYQVTQFGKPVTLSCSQTLNHNVMYWYQQKSSQAPKLLFHYYDKDFNNEADTPDNFQSRRPNTSFCFLDIRSPGLGDTAMYLCATSTRENTEAFFGQGTRLTVV.

The gene calls are TRBV6-1 and TRBJ2-7, with a tentative D call TRBD2 (5 bases). Germline V CDR1 and CDR2: MNHNS, SASEGT. There are 17 residues in the CDR3. V lost 0 bases and J 0 bases, leaving 15 bases between the germline ends. The CDR3 nucleotides are TGTGCCAGCAGTGAAGCGGGAGCCTGGGCAGGCTCCTACGAGCAGTACTTC. Its translation is CASSEAGAWAGSYEQYF.